Below, 29 T cell receptor beta chains from the same sample are listed, as sequenced in a study of T cells after yellow fever vaccination. Via MiXCR, TCRdb re-called the 5' RACE reads, giving one row per CDR3 protein. The repertoire consists of hundreds of thousands of distinct CDR3 sequences, with roughly 6.2% occurring once and the leading ten covering 15%. The source material was PBMCs, sampled 5 days after the yellow fever booster vaccination. The receptors were gathered from a young man who received the YFV17D yellow fever vaccine.

The V call is TRBV4-3, the J call TRBJ2-6; TRBD1 is a possible D gene (5 bases). V lost 0 bases and J lost 5, with 14 bases in between. The germline V gene encodes CDR1 LGHNA and CDR2 YSLEER. This CDR3 has 17 residues. The CDR3 loop is CASSQDRVSQRANVLTF. In DNA form, the CDR3 reads TGCGCCAGCAGCCAAGACAGGGTATCACAAAGGGCCAACGTCCTGACTTTC.

At least ten counts were recorded for this clonotype. The V gene is TRBV3-1, the J gene TRBJ1-3; the D is unclear. Germline V gene data show CDR1 as LGHDT and CDR2 as YNNKEL (reference sequence). V lost 4 bases, J lost 4 bases, and 8 bases lay in between. The CDR3 length is 13 residues. CDR3 loop: CASSLGGGNTIYF. The CDR3 DNA reads as TGTGCCAGCAGCCTAGGTGGGGGAAACACCATATATTTT.

This clonotype was recorded many times. DNA for the CDR3: TGCGCCAGCAGCTTGGCGGGGCAGGAGGACGAGCAGTACTTC. Amino acids: CASSLAGQEDEQYF. The V gene is TRBV5-1, the J gene TRBJ2-7, with D possibly called TRBD1 or TRBD2 (5 bases each). The CDR3 is made up of 14 amino acids. Deletions cut 0 bases from V and 5 bases from J, with 12 bases between. Germline CDR1 SGHRS, CDR2 YFSETQ.

This clonotype was counted at least ten times. The chain has TRBV18 and TRBJ2-7, with TRBD1 matching 8 bases. CDR1 is KGHSH, CDR2 LQKENI, per germline. This CDR3 region has 15 residues. The trim removed 6 bases at V and 7 bases at J, leaving 14 bases unmatched. The CDR3 nucleotides read TGTGCCAGCTCCCCCCCTGGGCAGGGGGCTGTGGAGCAGTACTTC. Its translation is CASSPPGQGAVEQYF.

The rearrangement joins TRBV20-1 to TRBJ2-7, with 8 bases matching TRBD2. V gave up 6 bases and J gave up 3 bases; unmatched junction bases: 10. From germline, CDR1 is DFQATT and CDR2 SNEGSKA (reference sequence). This CDR3 has 14 residues. CDR3 amino acids: CSAIAGLPFYEQYF. CDR3 bases: TGCAGTGCCATAGCGGGGCTACCCTTCTACGAGCAGTACTTC.

V gene TRBV29-1 combines with J gene TRBJ2-2; 9 nucleotides align to TRBD2. This CDR3 has 15 amino acids. Germline V gene data show CDR1 as SQVTM and CDR2 as ANQGSEA. J was trimmed by 6 bases and V by 3 bases; bases with no gene match: 8. The CDR3 DNA sequence: TGCAGCGTTGAGGATAGCGGGAGCCTCGCCGGGGAGCTGTTTTTT. Protein: CSVEDSGSLAGELFF.

This clonotype has just a few counts. V gene TRBV20-1 combines with J gene TRBJ2-1; D is unresolved. The germline CDR1 and CDR2 sequences are DFQATT and SNEGSKA (reference sequence). The CDR3 runs 14 residues. With 2 bases removed from V and 0 bases from J, the gap between germline ends came to 8 bases. DNA for the CDR3: TGCAGTGCTAGACATTCTAGCTCCTACAATGAGCAGTTCTTC. Translated, it gives CSARHSSSYNEQFF.

This clonotype was seen a handful of times. V usage is TRBV24-1 and J usage is TRBJ1-2; TRBD1 matches 7 bases. CDR1 and CDR2 (germline): KGHDR, SFDVKD. V shed 9 bases, J shed 6 bases, and the junction held 12 bases outside the gene matches. CDR3 length: 14 residues. The CDR3 sequence: CATESNRDSHGYTF. CDR3 nucleotides: TGTGCCACCGAATCCAACCGGGACAGTCATGGCTACACCTTC.

This chain connects TRBV15 to TRBJ2-5; D is undetermined. CDR3 length equals 15 residues. V was trimmed by 0 bases and J by 2 bases, leaving 10 bases between them. Germline V gene lookup returns CDR1 LNHNV and CDR2 YYDKDF (reference sequence). DNA of the CDR3: TGTGCCACCAGCAGAGATCTGGCTGATCAAGAGACCCAGTACTTC. This gives the protein CATSRDLADQETQYF.

This clonotype was found many times. The chain carries TRBV7-2 and TRBJ2-5; TRBD1 matches 7 bases. The CDR3 is made up of 15 amino acids. The V and J ends lost 4 bases and 2 bases, in that order; junction bases with no gene match: 7. The germline V gene has CDR1 SGHTA and CDR2 FQGNSA. The CDR3 loop reads CASSSQRDRQETQYF. CDR3 in DNA: TGTGCCAGCAGCTCTCAACGGGACAGACAAGAGACCCAGTACTTC. The full variable domain, with the rest looked up from reference TRBV7-2 and TRBJ2-5, is GAGVSQSPSNKVTEKGKDVELRCDPISGHTALYWYRQSLGQGLEFLIYFQGNSAPDKSGLPSDRFSAERTGGSVSTLTIQRTQQEDSAVYLCASSSQRDRQETQYFGPGTRLLVL.

This clonotype turned up a few times. J is TRBJ2-7 and V is TRBV6-1; 7 positions agree with TRBD2. The CDR3 runs to 14 residues. Germline V gives CDR1 MNHNS, CDR2 SASEGT. Unmatched junction bases numbered 9, after V lost 6 bases and J lost 4 bases. The CDR3 protein is CASSSTTGGYEQYF. Here the CDR3 DNA reads TGTGCCAGCAGCTCAACTACGGGGGGATACGAGCAGTACTTC.

The chain carries TRBV5-4 and TRBJ2-7; the D gene is possibly TRBD2 (6 bases). The CDR3 length is 13 residues. V was clipped by 3 bases and J by 3 bases, with 10 bases between them. Germline-derived CDR1 and CDR2 are SGHNT and YYREEE (reference sequence). The CDR3 spells CASSWEDDYEQYF. Here the CDR3 DNA reads TGTGCCAGCAGCTGGGAGGATGACTACGAGCAGTACTTC.

This clonotype was detected ten times or more. CDR3 nucleotide sequence: TGTGCCAGCAGTTTGGGGGACAGGAGATCTGACGGCTACACCTTC. It translates to CASSLGDRRSDGYTF. V gene TRBV12-3 or TRBV12-4 combines with J gene TRBJ1-2; 8 bases are a match to TRBD1. The CDR3 is 15 amino acids. Trimming removed 3 bases from V and 8 bases from J; junction bases left unmatched: 11.

This clonotype was found a few times. The genes are TRBV6-5 and TRBJ2-7; D ambiguous. This CDR3 has 16 residues. From germline, CDR1 is MNHEY and CDR2 SVGAGI. V was shortened by 0 bases and J by 6 bases, with 18 bases between the two germline ends. CDR3 amino acids: CASSYSRRVPVSEQYF. In DNA form, the CDR3 reads TGTGCCAGCAGTTACTCCAGACGGGTCCCAGTCTCCGAGCAGTACTTC.

Only a few counts were recorded for this clonotype. This rearrangement joins TRBV11-2 to TRBJ2-7, with a weak D call TRBD2 (6 bases). The CDR3 length is 15 residues. Germline V lookup: CDR1 SGHAT, CDR2 FQNNGV. V was cut by 5 bases and J by 6 bases, with 20 bases left in between. The CDR3 protein is CASSPPAGTRIEQYF. In nucleotides, the CDR3 is TGTGCCAGCAGCCCGCCGGCGGGGACCCGGATCGAGCAGTACTTC.

Points on this clonotype: At one of its ends the junction is not consistent with the germline gene, which may arise from a read error. This chain joins TRBV20-1 and TRBJ2-7; possibly TRBD2 for D (5 bases). Germline assignment: CDR1 DFQATT and CDR2 SNEGSKA (reference sequence). The CDR3 runs 11 residues. CDR3 residues: CSAGGPHERYF. Here the CDR3 DNA reads TGCAGTGCTGGAGGACCCCACGAGCGGTACTTC.

The sample holds many counts of this clonotype. Here the CDR3 DNA reads TGCGCCAGCAGCCAACAAGGGACTCCTGATCAGCCCCAGCATTTT. Translated: CASSQQGTPDQPQHF. This rearrangement joins TRBV4-3 to TRBJ1-5; possible D gene TRBD1, 5 bases. Germline loops: CDR1 LGHNA, CDR2 YSLEER. The V end lost 2 bases, the J end lost 5 bases, and 13 bases lay between the germline ends. This CDR3 spans 15 amino acids.

This clonotype was observed a handful of times. The chain recombines TRBV7-6 with TRBJ2-3; TRBD2 might be the D (5 bases). Trimming left V 0 bases short and J 4 bases short, with 5 bases between. The CDR3 has 13 amino acids. In germline, CDR1 is SGHVS, CDR2 FNYEAQ. The CDR3 here is CASSLAEADTQYF. Here the CDR3 DNA reads TGTGCCAGCAGCTTAGCGGAGGCAGATACGCAGTATTTT.

J is TRBJ1-1 and V is TRBV12-3 or TRBV12-4; D not certain. The V end lost 6 bases, the J end lost 6 bases, and 14 bases lay between the germline ends. The CDR3 runs 13 residues. The CDR3 here is CASRPRTGPEAFF. The CDR3 coding sequence is TGTGCCAGCAGGCCAAGGACTGGCCCTGAAGCTTTCTTT.

This clonotype showed up just a few times. The rearrangement uses TRBV5-1 and TRBJ2-7, with D possibly being TRBD1 (5 bases). This CDR3 contains 16 residues. CDR1 is SGHRS, CDR2 YFSETQ, per germline. Trimming cost V 0 bases and J 6 bases, with 19 bases left between them. The CDR3 coding sequence is TGCGCCAGCAGCTTGGGGGCCGGTGGGGCCTTCCTCGAGCAGTACTTC. Its protein product is CASSLGAGGAFLEQYF.

V usage is TRBV5-6 and J usage is TRBJ1-5; tentative D call: TRBD1 (6 bases). This CDR3 is built from 15 residues. Germline CDR1 reads SGHDT; CDR2 reads YYEEEE. V was cut by 3 bases and J by 2 bases, with 12 bases left in between. CDR3 nucleotides: TGTGCCAGCAGCTGGGGGGGGGGCGGCAATCAGCCCCAGCATTTT. Its translation is CASSWGGGGNQPQHF.

This clonotype has a count of ten or more. This chain uses TRBV10-3 with TRBJ2-1; D remains unclear. The CDR3 has 15 residues. The germline V gene has CDR1 ENHRY and CDR2 SYGVKD. V was trimmed by 3 bases and J by 0 bases, leaving 9 bases between them. The CDR3 coding sequence is TGTGCCATCAGTGATCTACAGCCCTCCTACAATGAGCAGTTCTTC. Translated, it gives CAISDLQPSYNEQFF.

This clonotype was recorded at least ten times. The chain couples TRBV5-1 to TRBJ1-2; a weak D match, TRBD1 (5 bases). The CDR3 totals 15 residues. From germline, CDR1 is SGHRS and CDR2 YFSETQ. Trimming took off 4 bases at V and 9 bases at J, with 22 bases between the two ends. CDR3 sequence reads: CASSHLERGSMSYTF. CDR3 bases: TGCGCCAGCAGCCATTTGGAAAGGGGTAGTATGAGCTACACCTTC.

V and J are TRBV12-3 or TRBV12-4 and TRBJ2-1; 16 nucleotides line up with TRBD2. CDR3 length: 16 residues. With V trimmed by 5 bases and J by 8 bases, 6 bases remained unmatched. Here the CDR3 DNA reads TGTGCCAGCAGTGCCATCGGGACTAGCGGGAGGGATGAGCAGTTCTTC. Translating it yields CASSAIGTSGRDEQFF.

This chain connects TRBV12-3 or TRBV12-4 to TRBJ2-3; 8 nucleotides align to TRBD1. The CDR3 is 12 residues long. Trimming removed 5 bases from V and 10 bases from J; junction bases left unmatched: 5. The CDR3 nucleotides read TGTGCCAGCAGTCAGGACAGGGTAGCGCAGTATTTT. Its translation is CASSQDRVAQYF.

This chain links TRBV19 with TRBJ2-1; no firm D call. This CDR3 spans 12 amino acids. V lost 7 bases and J lost 8, with 12 bases in between. Looked up from germline, CDR1 is LNHDA and CDR2 is SQIVND (reference sequence). CDR3 sequence (DNA): TGTGCCAGTAACATGGGCTGGGATGAGCAGTTCTTC. It specifies CASNMGWDEQFF.

There are a few counts of this clonotype. J is TRBJ2-7 and V is TRBV23-1, with 7 positions matching TRBD1. TRBV23-1 is filed as an ORF, its function uncertain. The CDR3 runs to 15 residues. Losses at the gene ends were 2 bases for V and 5 bases for J; bases not matched to a gene: 9. As DNA, the CDR3 is TGCGCCAGCAGTCAACCACAGGGGTTTAGGGACGAGCAGTACTTC. Translating it yields CASSQPQGFRDEQYF.

The rearrangement links TRBV7-2 to TRBJ2-1; D possibly corresponds to TRBD2 (5 bases). Germline values: CDR1 SGHTA, CDR2 FQGNSA. CDR3 length: 14 residues. The V and J ends lost 1 base and 13 bases respectively, with 17 bases between them. Here the CDR3 reads CASSLVGLASAQFF. CDR3 sequence (DNA): TGTGCCAGCAGCTTAGTGGGATTAGCGAGCGCCCAGTTCTTC. The full variable domain, completed using reference TRBV7-2 and TRBJ2-1, is GAGVSQSPSNKVTEKGKDVELRCDPISGHTALYWYRQSLGQGLEFLIYFQGNSAPDKSGLPSDRFSAERTGGSVSTLTIQRTQQEDSAVYLCASSLVGLASAQFFGPGTRLTVL.

This sequence joins TRBV6-5 and TRBJ2-5, with TRBD2 matching 16 bases. J lost 7 bases, V lost 2 bases, and 13 bases had no gene match. The CDR3 is 19 amino acids. Germline assignment: CDR1 MNHEY and CDR2 SVGAGI. The CDR3 sequence: CASSYPGTSGRAQWWTQYF. Written as DNA, the CDR3 is TGTGCCAGCAGTTACCCCGGGACTAGCGGGAGGGCCCAGTGGTGGACCCAGTACTTC.